The 16 T cell receptor beta chains presented below share a single source sample, sequenced in a study of blood T cell repertoires in COVID-19. Repertoires were generated with immunoSEQ multiplex PCR, while TCRdb's copy carries only in-frame clones and drops some. The sample includes about 220,000 clones, 70% to 85% of them seen just once. The sample consisted of PBMCs or T cells enriched from blood (not recorded which). All receptors derive from a woman between 40 and 55 years old with acute COVID-19.

V gene TRBV5-1 combines with J gene TRBJ1-6, with D perhaps TRBD1 (6 bases). V lost 3 bases to trimming and J lost 10 bases, with 11 bases between them. Germline CDR1 is SGHRS and CDR2 is YFSETQ. The CDR3 is 13 amino acids. The CDR3 spells CASSYRDESPLHF. The CDR3 nucleotides read TGCGCCAGCAGCTACAGGGACGAATCACCCCTCCACTTT.

The V and J genes are TRBV5-5 and TRBJ1-6; D not certain. The germline V and J ends were trimmed by 0 bases and 9 bases, with 10 bases remaining between them. The CDR3 has 14 residues. Germline-derived CDR1 and CDR2 are SGHKS and YYEKEE (reference sequence). The CDR3 sequence is CASSLAQPGSPLHF. CDR3 sequence (DNA): TGTGCCAGCAGCTTGGCCCAGCCAGGTTCACCCCTCCACTTT.

The rearrangement uses TRBV25-1 and TRBJ1-1; 7 bases align to TRBD1. CDR1 is MGHDK, CDR2 SYGVNS, per germline. The J segment lost 7 bases and the V segment lost 2 bases, leaving 7 bases of the junction unmatched. This CDR3 has 14 amino acids. The DNA of the CDR3 is TGTGCCAGCAGTGAAGGCACAGGGGTATTTGAAGCTTTCTTT. Amino acid sequence: CASSEGTGVFEAFF.

V is TRBV3-1 (or the pseudogene TRBV3-2) and J is TRBJ2-7; a weak D match, TRBD1 (6 bases). The CDR3 loop spans 14 amino acids. Germline CDR1 and CDR2: LGHDT and YNNKEL (reference sequence). Trimming left V 1 base short and J 3 bases short, with 10 bases between. CDR3 region: CASSQVTGFYEQYF. The CDR3 bases are TGTGCCAGCAGCCAAGTAACAGGGTTCTACGAGCAGTACTTC.

This rearrangement joins TRBV5-1 to TRBJ2-3; 9 bases line up with TRBD1. Germline CDR1 and CDR2: SGHRS and YFSETQ. The CDR3 is 15 residues long. V gave up 2 bases and J gave up 3 bases; unmatched junction bases: 4. CDR3 in amino acids: CASSFVGTGTDTQYF. For the CDR3, the DNA is TGCGCCAGCAGCTTTGTAGGGACAGGGACAGATACGCAGTATTTT.

The chain combines TRBV7-9 with TRBJ2-1; 7 bases match TRBD1. Germline lookup yields CDR1 SEHNR and CDR2 FQNEAQ (reference sequence). Trimming took 4 bases from V and 10 from J; bases not matched to a gene: 4. The CDR3 contains 12 residues. CDR3 sequence: CASSSRDSEQFF. CDR3 nucleotides: TGTGCCAGCAGCTCAAGGGACAGCGAGCAGTTCTTC.

This clone was recorded once. The chain links TRBV29-1 to TRBJ2-7; D gene ambiguous. CDR3 length: 12 amino acids. Per germline, CDR1 SQVTM and CDR2 ANQGSEA. Trimming cost V 1 base and J 6 bases, with 10 bases left between them. CDR3 region: CSVEGPTGEQYF. The CDR3 DNA sequence: TGCAGCGTTGAAGGTCCAACGGGCGAGCAGTACTTC.

The chain's CDR3 is CSVEAGTGVAGELFF. DNA for the CDR3: TGCAGCGTTGAAGCAGGGACAGGGGTTGCCGGGGAGCTGTTTTTT. The chain recombines TRBV29-1 with TRBJ2-2; 10 bases are a match to TRBD1. The V and J ends lost 1 base and 6 bases, in that order; junction bases with no gene match: 5. The CDR3 consists of 15 residues. Germline CDR1 reads SQVTM; CDR2 reads ANQGSEA.

The chain links TRBV7-2 to TRBJ1-6; 7 nucleotides align to TRBD1. The CDR3 runs 16 residues. Looked up from germline, CDR1 is SGHTA and CDR2 is FQGNSA. V lost 4 bases, J lost 7 bases, and 10 bases stayed unmatched. Here the CDR3 reads CASSWEGGVGNSPLHF. CDR3 DNA: TGTGCCAGCAGCTGGGAAGGGGGCGTAGGGAATTCACCCCTCCACTTT. The complete variable domain, with remaining parts taken from reference TRBV7-2 and TRBJ1-6, reads GAGVSQSPSNKVTEKGKDVELRCDPISGHTALYWYRQSLGQGLEFLIYFQGNSAPDKSGLPSDRFSAERTGGSVSTLTIQRTQQEDSAVYLCASSWEGGVGNSPLHFGNGTRLTVT.

This chain links TRBV28 with TRBJ1-1, with 8 bases that match TRBD1. Germline CDR1 MDHEN, CDR2 SYDVKM. The V gene end was trimmed by 5 bases and the J gene end by 7 bases; junction bases not matched to a gene: 9. The CDR3 is 14 residues long. The CDR3 loop reads CASSPHRGKDEAFF. Written as DNA, the CDR3 is TGTGCCAGCAGTCCCCACAGGGGGAAGGATGAAGCTTTCTTT.

The chain employs TRBV10-3 and TRBJ2-2; tentative D call: TRBD2 (5 bases). This CDR3 comprises 14 residues. V was cut by 3 bases and J by 4 bases, with 9 bases left in between. Germline V CDR1 and CDR2: ENHRY, SYGVKD. Written as DNA, the CDR3 is TGTGCCATCAGTGAATCTAGCTCCACCGGGGAGCTGTTTTTT. It specifies CAISESSSTGELFF.

The CDR3 region is CASSQDSAGHFNYGYTF. In DNA form, the CDR3 reads TGTGCCAGCAGCCAAGATTCAGCGGGACACTTTAACTATGGCTACACCTTC. The chain is built from TRBV14 and TRBJ1-2, with D possibly matching TRBD1 (6 bases). CDR3 length: 17 amino acids. CDR1 is SGHDN and CDR2 is FVKESK in the germline V gene. The V end lost 0 bases, the J end lost 1 base, and 15 bases lay between the germline ends.

Turning to this clone: Since a much larger clone is just one base distant, this may be a read error. This chain connects TRBV3-1 (or the pseudogene TRBV3-2) to TRBJ1-1, with 7 nucleotides matching TRBD1. Germline V lookup: CDR1 LGHDT, CDR2 YNNKEL (reference sequence). The CDR3 totals 13 residues. V shed 4 bases and J 1 base; nucleotides not matched to a gene: 0. The CDR3 region is CASSRTGNTEAFF. CDR3 bases: TGTGCCAGCAGCCGGACAGGGAACACTGAAGCTTTCTTT.

The genes are TRBV7-3 and TRBJ1-1, with D uncertain. V gave up 5 bases and J gave up 0 bases, with 7 bases separating them. Germline CDR1 is SGHTA and CDR2 is FQGTGA. The CDR3 contains 13 residues. The CDR3 here is CASSRYLNTEAFF. CDR3 coding DNA: TGTGCCAGCAGCCGGTACTTGAACACTGAAGCTTTCTTT.

For this clone: Other DNA sequences in this sample translate to the same CDR3. V and J are TRBV7-8 and TRBJ2-7, with 10 bases fitting TRBD1. Germline values: CDR1 SGHVS, CDR2 FQNEAQ. This CDR3 contains 15 residues. The trim removed 6 bases at V and 3 bases at J, leaving 8 bases unmatched. The CDR3 DNA sequence: TGTGCCAGCAGTTCAGGGACAGGGGATTACTACGAGCAGTACTTC. Protein: CASSSGTGDYYEQYF.

The chain combines TRBV7-3 with TRBJ2-3; D possibly corresponds to TRBD1 (6 bases). This CDR3 region has 16 residues. V lost 0 bases and J 0 bases, leaving 10 bases between the germline ends. The germline CDR1 and CDR2 sequences are SGHTA and FQGTGA. The CDR3, as DNA: TGTGCCAGCAGCTTAACGACAGGTTTCAGCACAGATACGCAGTATTTT. Encoded protein: CASSLTTGFSTDTQYF.